Given below is one T cell receptor (beta chain) in context. This clone's antigen is unknown. Qualities for individual bases were not recorded, and no much larger clone is one base off. TCRbeta CDR3 regions were amplified from genomic DNA by means of the immunoSEQ Assay, a bias-controlled multiplex PCR. The paper's processing steps were these. Within the assay, amplification of reference gene primers was used to estimate how many nucleated cells each sample contained. To quantify the absolute abundance of each unique TCRbeta CDR3 rearrangement, sequence reads were collapsed and filtered. For each sample, productive Simpson clonality was calculated as the square root of Simpson's diversity index across productive rearrangements. What TCRdb holds here is the immuneACCESS table cut down to in-frame rearrangements. Part of the clones is not present; checked against another copy, under half of the missing clones reflect an unresolved V gene, and the others are unexplained. V and J calls and clone size are as listed in that table; D and trimming were resolved from the DNA. This sample comprises some 150,000 clones, 85% to 90% of them detected only once. The ten top clones hold about 8% of the sample.

The entry originates in a study of blood T cell repertoires in COVID-19 (dated by TCRdb to about 2020). Notes on the research overall: The collaborator samples originated in the United States, Italy and Spain and spanned the acute and convalescent phases of COVID-19. The samples were drawn from the first 160 participants of the ongoing ImmuneRACE study and from more than 1,000 subjects provided by 6 global collaborators. The material from the prospective study consisted of cDNA or gDNA derived from T cells, B-cell-depleted T cells, or PBMCs. Where available, HLA class I and class II types were taken from metadata supplied by the sample provider and were not determined by assay-based typing. Subjects who had been exposed to COVID-19, were actively infected with it, or had recovered from it provided the deeply sampled blood TCRbeta repertoires that made up the dataset. A de-identified subject ID, COVID-19 status, age in years and sex were almost always included in the sample metadata. The repertoires were released in a freely available public database meant as a resource for research on the immune response to SARS-CoV-2.

The paper as a whole reports these results and caveats: Clinical and demographic metadata were provided uncurated, with the amount varying by source and participant.

Via the germline V gene, CDR1 is SQVTM and CDR2 ANQGSEA. The CDR3 numbers 12 residues from cysteine through phenylalanine. The sequence is cut down to CDR3 DNA, 36 bases in frame from base 1. After removal of 4 bases from V and 10 bases from J, the junction retains 9 bases not matched to a gene. Collaborating institutions collected whole blood in K2EDTA tubes following their own protocols. For TCRbeta analysis, collaborators shipped samples as frozen whole blood, isolated PBMCs, or DNA extracted from either of those sample types. This TCR derives from a woman aged 55 to 70 with acute or convalescent COVID-19. The sequenced sample was peripheral blood. The sequence joins TRBV29-1 to TRBJ2-7; TRBD2 agrees with 8 junctional bases. The DNA is TGCAGCGTTGTACCCTCGGGGGGGACACAGTACTTC. Its product reads: CSVVPSGGTQYF.